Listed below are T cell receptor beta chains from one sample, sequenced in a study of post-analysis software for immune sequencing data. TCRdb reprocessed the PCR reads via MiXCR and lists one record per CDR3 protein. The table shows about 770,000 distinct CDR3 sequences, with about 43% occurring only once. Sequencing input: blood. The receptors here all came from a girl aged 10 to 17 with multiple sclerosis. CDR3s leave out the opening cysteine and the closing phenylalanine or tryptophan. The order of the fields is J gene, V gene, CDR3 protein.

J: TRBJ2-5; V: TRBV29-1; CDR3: SVEEGGKKTQY
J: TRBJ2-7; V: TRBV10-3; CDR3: AISESGPGTSGIYEQY
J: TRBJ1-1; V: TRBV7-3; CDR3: ASSLDRAHTEAF
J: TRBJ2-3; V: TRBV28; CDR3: ASSLSGRQDTQY
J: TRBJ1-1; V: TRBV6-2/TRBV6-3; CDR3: ASSYSRGLGLATEAF
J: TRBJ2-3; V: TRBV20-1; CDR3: SARKEDVAGGPRDTQY
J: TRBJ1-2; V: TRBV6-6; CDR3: ASSSGTDYGYT
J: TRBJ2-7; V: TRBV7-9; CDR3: ASSRGGGSSYEQY
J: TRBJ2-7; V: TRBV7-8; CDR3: ASSSLAGVYEQY
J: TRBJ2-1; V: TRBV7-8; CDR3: ASSLADGITEQF
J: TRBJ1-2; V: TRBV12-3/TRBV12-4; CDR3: ASSFGAAGYT
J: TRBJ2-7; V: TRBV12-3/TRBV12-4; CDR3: ASSLGGSKSYEQY
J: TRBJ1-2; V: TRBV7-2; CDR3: ASNVGTSNYGYT
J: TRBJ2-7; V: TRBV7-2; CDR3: ASSLGDLGYYEQY
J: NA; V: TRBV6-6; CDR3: ASRLAGDHEQY
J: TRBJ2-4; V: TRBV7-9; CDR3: ASSLVGQQNIQY
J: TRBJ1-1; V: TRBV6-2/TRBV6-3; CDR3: ASSYPTKGDTEAF
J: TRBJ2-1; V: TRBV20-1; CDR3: SARVDGRGGVEQF
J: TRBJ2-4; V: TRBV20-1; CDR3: SARVQLRGTGRNIQY
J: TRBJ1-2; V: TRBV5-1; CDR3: ASSLVSSVRGYT
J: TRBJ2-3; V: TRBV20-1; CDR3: SARDPSGRSTDTQY
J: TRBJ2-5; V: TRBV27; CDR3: ASSRRGHFQETQY
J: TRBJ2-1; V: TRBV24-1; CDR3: ATSWGGHNEQF
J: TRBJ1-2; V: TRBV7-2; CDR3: ASSQGHGHT
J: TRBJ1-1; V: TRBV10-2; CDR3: ASSEWGRTEAF
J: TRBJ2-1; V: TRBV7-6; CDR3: ASSLARAGYDNEQF
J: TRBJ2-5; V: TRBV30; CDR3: AWTAGETQY
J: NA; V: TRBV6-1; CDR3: ASIPRGQGSYEQY
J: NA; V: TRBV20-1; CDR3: SARHDTHEQY
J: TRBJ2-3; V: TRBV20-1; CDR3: SAATGTDTQY
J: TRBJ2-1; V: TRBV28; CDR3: ASSNEQGSYNEQF